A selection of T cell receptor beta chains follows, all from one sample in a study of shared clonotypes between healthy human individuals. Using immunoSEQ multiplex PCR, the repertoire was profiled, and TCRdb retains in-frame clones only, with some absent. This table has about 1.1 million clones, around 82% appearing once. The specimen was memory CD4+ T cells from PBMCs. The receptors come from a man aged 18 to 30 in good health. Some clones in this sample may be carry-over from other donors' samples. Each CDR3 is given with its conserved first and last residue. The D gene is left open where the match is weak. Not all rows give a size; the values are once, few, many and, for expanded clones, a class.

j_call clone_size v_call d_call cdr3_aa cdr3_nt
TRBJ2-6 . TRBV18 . CASSPLRDSGANVLTF TGTGCCAGCTCACCTCTCAGGGACTCTGGGGCCAACGTCCTGACTTTC
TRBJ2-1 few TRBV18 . CASSPKSDNNEQFF TGTGCCAGCTCACCAAAAAGCGACAACAATGAGCAGTTCTTC
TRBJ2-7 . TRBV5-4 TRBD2 CASSFSSGRAYEQYF TGTGCCAGCAGCTTTTCCAGCGGGAGGGCGTACGAGCAGTACTTC
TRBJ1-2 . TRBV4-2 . CASSQTTRQENYGYTF TGTGCCAGCAGCCAAACGACGCGACAGGAAAACTATGGCTACACCTTC
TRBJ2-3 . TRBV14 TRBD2 CASSQELAGGSTDTQYF TGTGCCAGCAGCCAGGAACTAGCGGGAGGAAGCACAGATACGCAGTATTTT
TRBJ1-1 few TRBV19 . CASSIGTEAFF TGTGCCAGTAGTATCGGGACTGAAGCTTTCTTT
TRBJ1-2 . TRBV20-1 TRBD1 CSAGTGYGYTF TGCAGTGCTGGGACAGGGTATGGCTACACCTTC
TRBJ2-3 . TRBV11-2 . CASSLEGDTQYF TGTGCCAGCAGCTTAGAGGGGGATACGCAGTATTTT
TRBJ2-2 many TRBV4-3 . CASSPQGGLGELFF TGCGCCAGCAGCCCCCAAGGGGGGCTCGGGGAGCTGTTTTTT
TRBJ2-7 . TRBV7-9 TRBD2 CASSLVGTSAHEQYF TGTGCCAGCAGCTTAGTCGGGACTAGCGCCCACGAGCAGTACTTC
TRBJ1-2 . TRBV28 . CASRAAGDPGYTF TGTGCCAGCAGGGCCGCGGGTGATCCGGGCTACACCTTC
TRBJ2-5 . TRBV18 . CASSPVPQETQYF TGTGCCAGCTCACCAGTGCCCCAAGAGACCCAGTACTTC
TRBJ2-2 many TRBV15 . CATSKGNTGELFF TGTGCCACCAGCAAGGGGAACACCGGGGAGCTGTTTTTT
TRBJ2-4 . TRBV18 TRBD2 CASSHSGRDIQYF TGTGCCAGCTCACACAGCGGGAGAGACATTCAGTACTTC
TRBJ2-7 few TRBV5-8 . CASSLTDATYEQYF TGTGCCAGCAGCTTGACAGACGCAACCTACGAGCAGTACTTC
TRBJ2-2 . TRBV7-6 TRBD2 CASSIETSGKRTGELFF TGTGCCAGCAGTATAGAGACTAGCGGGAAGCGAACCGGGGAGCTGTTTTTT
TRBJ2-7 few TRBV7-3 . CASSHSQRDRPQYF TGTGCCAGCAGTCATAGCCAGCGGGACAGACCCCAGTACTTC
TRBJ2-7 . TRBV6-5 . CASSTSSLSSYEQYF TGTGCCAGCAGCACTAGCTCCCTGAGCTCCTACGAGCAGTACTTC
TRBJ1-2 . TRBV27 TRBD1 CASSGPRGIGYTF TGTGCCAGCAGTGGGCCCAGGGGGATTGGCTACACCTTC
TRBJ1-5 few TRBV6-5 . CASRPQINSNQPQHF TGTGCCAGCAGACCGCAGATTAATAGCAATCAGCCCCAGCATTTT
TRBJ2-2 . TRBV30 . CAWSVHNGELFF TGTGCCTGGAGTGTCCATAACGGGGAGCTGTTTTTT
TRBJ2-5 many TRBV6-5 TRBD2 CASSGFSGSHETQYF TGTGCCAGCAGTGGATTCAGCGGGAGCCACGAGACCCAGTACTTC
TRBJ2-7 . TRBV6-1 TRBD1 CASTLEGAEAYEQYF TGTGCCAGCACCCTAGAGGGGGCGGAAGCCTACGAGCAGTACTTC
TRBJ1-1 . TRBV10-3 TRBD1 CAISARGGANTEAFF TGTGCCATCAGTGCCCGAGGGGGCGCGAACACTGAAGCTTTCTTT
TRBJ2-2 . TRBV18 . CASSPGGSWNTGELFF TGTGCCAGCTCACCAGGGGGAAGCTGGAACACCGGGGAGCTGTTTTTT
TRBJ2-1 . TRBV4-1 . CASSQDRGGYNEQFF TGCGCCAGCAGCCAAGACAGGGGGGGATACAATGAGCAGTTCTTC
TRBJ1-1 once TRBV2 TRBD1 CASRDREGTEAFF TGTGCCAGCAGAGACAGGGAGGGCACTGAAGCTTTCTTT
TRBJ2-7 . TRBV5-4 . CASSLMVRGGFYEQYF TGTGCCAGCAGCTTGATGGTTAGGGGGGGTTTCTACGAGCAGTACTTC
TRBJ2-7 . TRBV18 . CASSPRQAYEQYF TGTGCCAGCTCACCGCGGCAGGCCTACGAGCAGTACTTC
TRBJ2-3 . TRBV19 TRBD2 CASSTLAVTDTQYF TGTGCCAGTAGTACACTAGCGGTCACAGATACGCAGTATTTT
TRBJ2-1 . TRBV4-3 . CASSQGLYYNEQFF TGCGCCAGCAGCCAAGGACTGTACTACAATGAGCAGTTCTTC
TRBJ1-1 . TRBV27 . CASRFAGDHTEAFF TGTGCCAGCAGATTTGCAGGGGACCACACTGAAGCTTTCTTT
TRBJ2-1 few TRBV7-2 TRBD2 CASSSRLAGASNEQFF TGTGCCAGCAGCTCCAGACTAGCGGGAGCGTCGAATGAGCAGTTCTTC
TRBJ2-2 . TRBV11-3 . CASSFRGGTGELFF TGTGCCAGCAGCTTCAGGGGTGGCACCGGGGAGCTGTTTTTT
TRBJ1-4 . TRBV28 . CASSGPPSVGFTNEKLFF TGTGCCAGCAGCGGTCCGCCCTCGGTAGGATTCACTAATGAAAAACTGTTTTTT
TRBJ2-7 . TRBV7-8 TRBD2 CASSLGGGTGGYEQYF TGTGCCAGCAGCTTAGGCGGGGGGACTGGGGGTTACGAGCAGTACTTC
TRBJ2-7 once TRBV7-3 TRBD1 CASSLRTGAEVHEQYF TGTGCCAGCAGCTTAAGGACAGGGGCGGAGGTCCACGAGCAGTACTTC
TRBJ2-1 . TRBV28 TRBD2 CASCRLAGVEQFF TGTGCCAGCTGCCGACTAGCGGGAGTTGAGCAGTTCTTC
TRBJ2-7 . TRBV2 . CASQGYHEQYF TGTGCCAGCCAGGGTTACCACGAGCAGTACTTC
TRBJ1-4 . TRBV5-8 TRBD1 CASSLGDRSNEKLFF TGTGCCAGCAGCTTGGGGGACAGGAGTAATGAAAAACTGTTTTTT
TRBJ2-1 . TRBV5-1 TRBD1 CASSRDRYNEQFF TGCGCCAGCAGCAGGGACAGATACAATGAGCAGTTCTTC
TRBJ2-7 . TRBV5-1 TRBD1 CASRSGGAYEQYF TGCGCCAGCAGGTCAGGGGGCGCTTACGAGCAGTACTTC
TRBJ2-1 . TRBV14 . CASSQDSWYNEQFF TGTGCCAGCAGCCAAGATTCGTGGTACAATGAGCAGTTCTTC
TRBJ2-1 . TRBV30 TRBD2 CAWSNLAGLYNEQFF TGTGCCTGGAGTAATCTAGCGGGGTTATACAATGAGCAGTTCTTC
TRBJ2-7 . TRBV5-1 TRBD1 CASSLTGTGYEQYF TGCGCCAGCAGCTTAACCGGGACAGGCTACGAGCAGTACTTC
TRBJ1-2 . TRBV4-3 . CASSQLDSNYGYTF TGCGCCAGCAGCCAACTGGACAGTAACTATGGCTACACCTTC
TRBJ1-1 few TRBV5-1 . CASSLADVSEAFF TGCGCCAGCAGCTTGGCAGACGTATCTGAAGCTTTCTTT
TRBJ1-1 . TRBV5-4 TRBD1 CASSSRQGLNTEAFF TGTGCCAGCAGCTCCAGACAGGGTCTGAACACTGAAGCTTTCTTT
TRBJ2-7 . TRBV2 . CASTGGLLYEQYF TGTGCCAGCACCGGGGGACTTCTCTACGAGCAGTACTTC
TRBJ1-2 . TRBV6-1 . CASSELVRGGESGYGYTF TGTGCCAGCAGTGAATTGGTTCGTGGGGGAGAGTCTGGCTATGGCTACACCTTC
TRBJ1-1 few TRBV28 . CASSLDSRTEAFF TGTGCCAGCAGTTTAGACAGTCGCACTGAAGCTTTCTTT
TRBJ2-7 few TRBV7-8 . CASSRPGTGHYEQYF TGTGCCAGCAGCCGACCTGGGACGGGACACTACGAGCAGTACTTC
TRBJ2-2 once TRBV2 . CASSESVVVNTGELFF TGTGCCAGCAGTGAATCAGTCGTGGTCAACACCGGGGAGCTGTTTTTT
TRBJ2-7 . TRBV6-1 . CASSERLGRDGYEQYF TGTGCCAGCAGTGAACGTCTGGGGCGGGACGGCTACGAGCAGTACTTC
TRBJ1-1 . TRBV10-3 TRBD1 CAITTGANTEAFF TGTGCCATCACGACAGGGGCGAACACTGAAGCTTTCTTT
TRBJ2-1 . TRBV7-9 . CASSFSHNEQFF TGTGCCAGCAGCTTTTCCCACAATGAGCAGTTCTTC